The 6 T cell receptor beta chains below all came from one sample that was sequenced in a study of identical twins. TCRdb reprocessed the 5' RACE reads with MiXCR, giving one entry per CDR3 protein. The sample lists hundreds of thousands of distinct CDR3 sequences, about 18% occurring once. These data were also reused for a study on T cells expressing NK-cell markers.

The sample comprised PBMCs. These receptor sequences come from a young woman in good health.

This clonotype was picked up many times. The chain uses TRBV20-1 and TRBJ2-1; 8 positions match TRBD2. After removal of 5 bases from V and 5 bases from J, the junction contained 11 bases not matched to a gene. The CDR3 extends over 15 amino acids. CDR1 is DFQATT and CDR2 is SNEGSKA in the germline V gene (reference sequence). The CDR3 reads CSAPPPGGRHNEQFF. The CDR3 DNA reads as TGCAGTGCTCCCCCTCCGGGCGGGAGGCACAATGAGCAGTTCTTC.

This clonotype has just a few counts. The rearrangement joins TRBV12-3 or TRBV12-4 to TRBJ1-2; D is unclear. Trimming took off 3 bases at V and 6 bases at J, with 17 bases between the two ends. The CDR3 has 15 amino acids. The CDR3 here is CASSFMGSPANGYTF. The CDR3 DNA reads TGTGCCAGCAGTTTTATGGGCAGCCCGGCTAATGGCTACACCTTC.

This clonotype turned up a few times. The junction departs from the called germline gene at one end, perhaps through a read error. The gene calls are TRBV7-2 and TRBJ2-5; the match to TRBD2 covers 7 bases. Germline CDR1 reads SGHTA; CDR2 reads FQGNSA. The CDR3 runs 11 residues. The CDR3 spells CASSLRGLEHF. In nucleotides, the CDR3 is TGTGCCAGCAGTCTCCGAGGACTAGAGCACTTC.

The chain couples TRBV10-3 to TRBJ2-3, with D possibly being TRBD2 (5 bases). Germline V CDR1 and CDR2: ENHRY, SYGVKD. The germline V and J ends were trimmed by 4 bases and 5 bases, with 10 bases remaining between them. The CDR3 spans 13 residues. This chain's CDR3 is CAISGETGDTQYF. The CDR3 DNA reads as TGTGCCATCAGTGGGGAGACGGGAGATACGCAGTATTTT.

This clonotype was recorded at least ten times. The chain couples TRBV7-2 to TRBJ2-1, with D possibly being TRBD1 (6 bases). The CDR3 sequence is 15 residues long. Germline V gene lookup returns CDR1 SGHTA and CDR2 FQGNSA. V lost 4 bases and J lost 10, with 20 bases in between. In DNA, the CDR3 is TGTGCCAGCAGCTATCCGGACAGCTACCTTAGGGAGCAGTTCTTC. Protein: CASSYPDSYLREQFF. The whole variable domain, filled in from reference TRBV7-2 and TRBJ2-1, reads GAGVSQSPSNKVTEKGKDVELRCDPISGHTALYWYRQSLGQGLEFLIYFQGNSAPDKSGLPSDRFSAERTGGSVSTLTIQRTQQEDSAVYLCASSYPDSYLREQFFGPGTRLTVL.

The rearrangement joins TRBV6-1 to TRBJ1-1, with D maybe TRBD1 (6 bases). CDR1 is MNHNS, CDR2 SASEGT, per germline. The V gene lost 1 base and the J gene lost 1 base, with 10 bases spanning the gap. This CDR3 has 15 amino acids. The CDR3 loop reads CASSEEPGANTEAFF. CDR3 bases: TGTGCCAGCAGTGAAGAGCCAGGGGCGAACACTGAAGCTTTCTTT.